The sample holds a few counts of the clone carrying this T cell receptor (beta chain). As yet, its antigen is unknown. The same CDR3 can be traced to other DNA sequences in this sample. The data were taken from a study of cytomegalovirus exposure and HLA in healthy donors. The study, taken as a whole, reports: Roughly uniform depth of sequencing across donors was assumed in presence/absence analyses. Judged likely to be a sequencing artifact was a cluster of highly shared sequence variants. Most CMV-associated TCR beta chains were later found to appear HLA-restricted. A missense DCLRE1C variant was associated with V- and J-gene trimming of TCR beta chains in a later analysis, and an independent cohort replicated the association.

The PCR made use of 60 Vbeta and 13 Jbeta primers. TCRdb's table, derived via immunoSEQ multiplex PCR, lists solely in-frame clones and lacks some. This table holds about 120,000 clones, under 85% found once. J was trimmed by 6 bases and V by 0 bases; bases with no gene match: 0. The germline V gene has CDR1 MRHNA and CDR2 SNTAGT. The CDR3 contains 15 residues. The receptor comes from a man aged 40-55 years in good health and CMV-seropositive. The source material was PBMCs. The rearrangement uses TRBV6-4 and TRBJ2-3, with 13 nucleotides matching TRBD2. Here the CDR3 reads CASSDSTSGGDTQYF. The CDR3 bases are TGTGCCAGCAGTGACTCGACTAGCGGGGGGGATACGCAGTATTTT.